This T cell receptor (beta chain) was captured in a study of glioma-infiltrating T cells after dendritic cell vaccination. Study as a whole: Three intradermal dendritic cell vaccine injections were given every two weeks.

Sequencing used immunoSEQ multiplex PCR; TCRdb keeps in-frame clones, though not all of them. The data show over 90,000 clones, with around 80% seen just once and about 5.7% held by the top ten. Time point denoted: after dendritic cell vaccination, including at tumor progression/relapse. Points from the study as a whole: Longer survival after dendritic cell vaccination followed higher pretreatment TIL content.

The CDR3 loop spans 14 amino acids. Germline assignment: CDR1 SGHRS and CDR2 YFSETQ. Deletions cut 4 bases from V and 0 bases from J, with 8 bases between. There are a few counts of this clone. Its target is not known. This specimen consisted of blood, obtained after dendritic cell vaccination. This receptor was obtained from a human donor with glioblastoma. The chain is built from TRBV5-1 and TRBJ2-1; D not certain. CDR3: CASSPRSSYNEQFF. The CDR3 region has the DNA TGCGCCAGCAGCCCAAGGAGCTCCTACAATGAGCAGTTCTTC.